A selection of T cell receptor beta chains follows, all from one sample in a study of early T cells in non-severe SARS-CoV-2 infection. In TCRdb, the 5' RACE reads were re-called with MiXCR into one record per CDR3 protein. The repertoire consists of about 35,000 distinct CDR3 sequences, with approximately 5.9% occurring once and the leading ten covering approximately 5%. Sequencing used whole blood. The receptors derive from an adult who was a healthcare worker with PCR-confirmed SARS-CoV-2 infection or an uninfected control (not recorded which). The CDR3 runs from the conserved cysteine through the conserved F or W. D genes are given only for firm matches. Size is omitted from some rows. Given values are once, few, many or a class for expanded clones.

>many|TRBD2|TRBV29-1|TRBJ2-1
CSVGSIAGRNEQFF
TGCAGCGTTGGATCAATAGCGGGACGGAATGAGCAGTTCTTC
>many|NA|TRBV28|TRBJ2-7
CASSFARRTYEQYF
TGTGCCAGCAGTTTCGCCCGGCGGACCTACGAGCAGTACTTC
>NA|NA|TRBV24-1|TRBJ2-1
CATAARERVDEQFF
TGTGCCACCGCGGCCCGGGAGCGAGTCGATGAGCAGTTCTTC
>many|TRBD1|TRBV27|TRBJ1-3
CASSGQGIYGNTIYF
TGTGCCAGCAGTGGACAGGGAATCTACGGAAACACCATATATTTT
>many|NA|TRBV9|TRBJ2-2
CASSVKWQPGAGELFF
TGTGCCAGCAGCGTTAAGTGGCAGCCTGGGGCCGGGGAGCTGTTTTTT
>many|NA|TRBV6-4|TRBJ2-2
CASQEDGGNTGELFF
TGTGCCAGCCAGGAGGACGGCGGGAACACCGGGGAGCTGTTTTTT
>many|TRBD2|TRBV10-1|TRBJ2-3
CASSATASGLTDTQYF
TGCGCCAGCAGTGCAACGGCTAGCGGCCTCACAGATACGCAGTATTTT
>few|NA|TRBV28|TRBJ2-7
CASSLFGLAAYEQYF
TGTGCCAGCAGTTTATTCGGTCTGGCGGCCTACGAGCAGTACTTC
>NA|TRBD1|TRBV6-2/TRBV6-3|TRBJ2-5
CASRDRETQYF
TGTGCCAGCCGGGACAGGGAGACCCAGTACTTC
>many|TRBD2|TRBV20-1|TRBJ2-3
CSASLAEYTQYF
TGCAGTGCTAGCCTAGCGGAGTATACGCAGTATTTT
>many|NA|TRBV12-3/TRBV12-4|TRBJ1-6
CASSLGGTHNSPLHF
TGTGCCAGCAGTTTAGGAGGGACCCATAATTCACCCCTCCACTTT
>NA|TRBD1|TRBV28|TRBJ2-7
CASNQGETYEQYF
TGTGCCAGCAATCAGGGGGAGACCTACGAGCAGTACTTC
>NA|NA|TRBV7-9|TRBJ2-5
CASSPMDSETQYF
TGTGCCAGCAGCCCCATGGACTCCGAGACCCAGTACTTC
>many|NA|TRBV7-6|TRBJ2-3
CASSPGGGIGTDTQYF
TGTGCCAGCAGCCCGGGGGGCGGGATTGGCACAGATACGCAGTATTTT
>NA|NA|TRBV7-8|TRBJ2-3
CASSPGLDTQYF
TGTGCCAGCAGCCCCGGACTCGATACGCAGTATTTT
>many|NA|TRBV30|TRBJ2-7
CAWSVRGYEQYF
TGTGCCTGGAGTGTACGTGGATACGAGCAGTACTTC
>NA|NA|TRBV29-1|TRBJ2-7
CSVEDQGTDTYEQYF
TGCAGCGTTGAAGATCAGGGAACCGATACCTACGAGCAGTACTTC
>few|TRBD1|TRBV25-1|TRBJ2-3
CASSDPGQVTDTQYF
TGTGCCAGCAGTGATCCGGGACAGGTCACAGATACGCAGTATTTT
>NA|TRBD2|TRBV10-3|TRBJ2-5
CAIKGTSEQETQYF
TGTGCCATCAAAGGGACTAGCGAACAAGAGACCCAGTACTTC
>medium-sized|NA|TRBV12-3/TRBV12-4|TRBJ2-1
CASELANEQFF
TGTGCCAGCGAGCTCGCTAATGAGCAGTTCTTC
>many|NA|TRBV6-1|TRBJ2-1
CASSEEGVEQFF
TGTGCCAGCAGTGAAGAGGGCGTTGAGCAGTTCTTC
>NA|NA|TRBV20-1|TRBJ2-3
CSARFSSADTQYF
TGCAGTGCTAGGTTCTCCAGCGCAGATACGCAGTATTTT
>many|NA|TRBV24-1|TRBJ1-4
CATSGRADEKLFF
TGTGCCACCAGTGGGCGGGCAGATGAAAAACTGTTTTTT
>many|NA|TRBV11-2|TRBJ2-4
CASSLSLAKNIQYF
TGTGCCAGCAGCTTGAGCCTAGCCAAAAACATTCAGTACTTC
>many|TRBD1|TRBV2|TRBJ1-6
CASTYRGSENSPLHF
TGTGCCAGCACCTACAGGGGAAGCGAAAATTCACCCCTCCACTTT
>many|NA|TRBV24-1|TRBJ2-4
CATSDSSQGRRTSKNIQYF
TGTGCCACCAGTGATTCCTCACAGGGTCGCCGGACGTCAAAAAACATTCAGTACTTC
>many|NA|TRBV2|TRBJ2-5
CASSALQETQYF
TGTGCCAGCAGTGCACTTCAAGAGACCCAGTACTTC
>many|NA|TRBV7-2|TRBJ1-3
CASRDEGSPPWDTIYF
TGTGCCAGCAGGGACGAAGGGAGTCCACCCTGGGACACCATATATTTT
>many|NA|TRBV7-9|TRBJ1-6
CASSQDGGSSPLHF
TGTGCCAGCAGCCAGGACGGGGGTAGTTCACCCCTCCACTTT
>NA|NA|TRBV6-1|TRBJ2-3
CASLDKLTDTQYF
TGTGCCAGCCTGGACAAACTCACAGATACGCAGTATTTT
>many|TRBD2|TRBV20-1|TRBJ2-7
CSARSLASYEQYF
TGCAGTGCTAGATCACTAGCGTCCTACGAGCAGTACTTC
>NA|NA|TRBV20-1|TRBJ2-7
CSAPGHGANEQYF
TGCAGTGCTCCGGGACACGGAGCTAATGAGCAGTACTTC
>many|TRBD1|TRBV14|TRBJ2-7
CASSQRGQASSYEQYF
TGTGCCAGCAGCCAACGGGGACAGGCTAGCTCCTACGAGCAGTACTTC
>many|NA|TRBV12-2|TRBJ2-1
CASRLASGRAYNEQFF
TGTGCAAGTCGCCTAGCGAGCGGGAGGGCCTACAATGAGCAGTTCTTC
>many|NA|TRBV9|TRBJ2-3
CASSVESWGADTQYF
TGTGCCAGCAGCGTAGAGAGTTGGGGGGCAGATACGCAGTATTTT
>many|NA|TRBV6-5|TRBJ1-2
CASSPQGIGYTF
TGTGCCAGCAGTCCCCAGGGAATTGGCTACACCTTC
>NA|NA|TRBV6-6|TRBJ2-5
CASSYLPGRKEETQYF
TGTGCCAGCAGTTACCTCCCGGGAAGGAAAGAAGAGACCCAGTACTTC
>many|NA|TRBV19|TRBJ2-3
CASRGPPGPDTQYF
TGTGCCAGTAGAGGGCCACCGGGCCCAGATACGCAGTATTTT
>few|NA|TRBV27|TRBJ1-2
CASSPELGLGYTF
TGTGCCAGCAGTCCCGAACTAGGGCTTGGCTACACCTTC
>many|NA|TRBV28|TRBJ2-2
CASTPEPATGELFF
TGTGCCAGCACCCCAGAACCGGCAACCGGGGAGCTGTTTTTT
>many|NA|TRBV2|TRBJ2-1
CASSEEAETYNEQFF
TGTGCCAGCAGTGAAGAGGCGGAAACCTACAATGAGCAGTTCTTC
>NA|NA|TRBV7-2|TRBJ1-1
CASSLGGRETEAFF
TGTGCCAGCAGCTTAGGAGGCAGGGAAACTGAAGCTTTCTTT
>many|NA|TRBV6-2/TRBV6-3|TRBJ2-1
CASRQNRVGDEQFF
TGTGCCAGCAGGCAAAACAGGGTTGGGGATGAGCAGTTCTTC
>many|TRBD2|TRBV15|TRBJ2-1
CATSRGRGTSGRRYNEQFF
TGTGCCACCAGCAGAGGCAGGGGGACTAGCGGGAGGAGGTACAATGAGCAGTTCTTC
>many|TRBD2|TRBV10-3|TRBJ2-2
CASGSSTGELFF
TGTGCTAGCGGGAGTAGCACCGGGGAGCTGTTTTTT
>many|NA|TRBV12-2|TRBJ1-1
CASRFNLRQRTLKLFF
TGTGCAAGTCGCTTCAACCTTAGACAGAGAACACTGAAGCTTTTCTTT
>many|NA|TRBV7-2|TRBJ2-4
CASSLVRSEIQYF
TGTGCCAGCAGCTTAGTTAGGTCGGAAATTCAGTACTTC
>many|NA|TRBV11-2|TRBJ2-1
CASKSGDRDNEQFF
TGTGCCAGCAAGTCGGGGGATAGGGACAATGAGCAGTTCTTC
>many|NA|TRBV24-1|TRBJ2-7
CATSDSGTISEQYF
TGTGCCACCAGTGATTCCGGGACAATTAGCGAGCAGTACTTC
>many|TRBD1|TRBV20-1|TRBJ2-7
CSGGQGDYEQYF
TGCAGTGGCGGACAGGGGGACTACGAGCAGTACTTC
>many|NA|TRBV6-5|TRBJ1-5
CASRYAGDDQPQHF
TGTGCCAGCAGGTATGCAGGGGATGACCAGCCCCAGCATTTT
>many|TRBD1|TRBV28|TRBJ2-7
CASSLDRDRGGEQYF
TGTGCCAGCAGTTTAGACCGGGACAGGGGAGGCGAGCAGTACTTC
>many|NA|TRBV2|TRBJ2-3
CASSLQGGGTDTQYF
TGTGCCAGCAGCTTACAGGGAGGTGGCACAGATACGCAGTATTTT
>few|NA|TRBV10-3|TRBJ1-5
CAISADGSNQPQHF
TGTGCCATCAGTGCCGACGGCAGCAATCAGCCCCAGCATTTT
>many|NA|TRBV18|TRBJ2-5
CASSPPSEETQYF
TGTGCCAGCTCACCACCCTCGGAAGAGACCCAGTACTTC
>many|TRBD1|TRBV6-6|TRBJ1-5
CASSYGTGYQPQHF
TGTGCCAGCAGTTACGGGACAGGGTACCAGCCCCAGCATTTT
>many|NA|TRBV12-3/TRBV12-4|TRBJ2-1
CASSLSVGPHEQFF
TGTGCCAGCAGCCTTAGCGTGGGCCCCCATGAGCAGTTCTTC
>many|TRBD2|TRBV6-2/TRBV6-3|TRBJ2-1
CASSSLAGMVNEQFF
TGTGCCAGCAGTTCTTTAGCGGGAATGGTGAATGAGCAGTTCTTC
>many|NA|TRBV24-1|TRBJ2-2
CATSDPDRYTGELFF
TGTGCCACCAGTGATCCGGACAGATACACCGGGGAGCTGTTTTTT